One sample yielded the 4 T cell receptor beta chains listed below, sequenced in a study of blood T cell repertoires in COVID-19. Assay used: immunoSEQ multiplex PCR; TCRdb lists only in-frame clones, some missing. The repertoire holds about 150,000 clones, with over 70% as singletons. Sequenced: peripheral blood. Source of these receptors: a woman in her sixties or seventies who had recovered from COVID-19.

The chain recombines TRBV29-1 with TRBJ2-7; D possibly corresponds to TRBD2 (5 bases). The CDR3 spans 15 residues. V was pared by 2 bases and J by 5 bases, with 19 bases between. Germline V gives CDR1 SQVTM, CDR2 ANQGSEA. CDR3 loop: CSVEPPGSDGDEQYF. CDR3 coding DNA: TGCAGCGTTGAACCCCCTGGGTCGGACGGGGACGAGCAGTACTTC.

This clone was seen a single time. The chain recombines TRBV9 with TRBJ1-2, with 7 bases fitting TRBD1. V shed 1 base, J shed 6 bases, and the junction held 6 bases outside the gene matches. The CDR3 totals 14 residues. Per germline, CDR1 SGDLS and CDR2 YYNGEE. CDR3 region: CASSVSGTADGYTF. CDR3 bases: TGTGCCAGCAGCGTATCCGGGACAGCAGATGGCTACACCTTC.

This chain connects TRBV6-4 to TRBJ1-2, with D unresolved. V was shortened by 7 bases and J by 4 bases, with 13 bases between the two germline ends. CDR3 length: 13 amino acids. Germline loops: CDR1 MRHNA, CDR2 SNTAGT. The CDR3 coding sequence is TGTGCCAGCAAGCTCGGGATTGCCTATGGCTACACCTTC. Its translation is CASKLGIAYGYTF.

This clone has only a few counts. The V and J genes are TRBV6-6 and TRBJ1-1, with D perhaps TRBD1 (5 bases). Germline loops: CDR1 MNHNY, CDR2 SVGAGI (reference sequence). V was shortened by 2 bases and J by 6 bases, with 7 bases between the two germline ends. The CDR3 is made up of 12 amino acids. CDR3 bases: TGTGCCAGCAGTTACAAGGGGTCTGAAGCTTTCTTT. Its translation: CASSYKGSEAFF.